Below, one TCR beta chain is given with its context. The antigen is undetermined. The CDR3 extends 3 residues past the end of the read, so its final part is completed from the germline J gene. These data belong to a study of T cell clonality in common variable immunodeficiency. Study-wide findings and caveats: Fewer deletions and N-nucleotide insertions were reportedly seen in common variable immunodeficiency TCR beta sequences.

Trimming cost V 6 bases and J 5 bases, with 17 bases left between them. The CDR3 loop spans 15 amino acids. Germline CDR1 reads SGHTA; CDR2 reads FQGNSA. Patients and controls were mostly of Caucasian heritage. For at least one year, all CVID subjects received replacement immunoglobulin. Measured with immunoSEQ multiplex PCR; TCRdb has only the in-frame clones, and not every one. The sample contains approximately 30,000 clones, none of them singletons. The sequencing sample was made of peripheral blood mononuclear cells. The chain uses TRBV7-2 and TRBJ2-1; D is possibly TRBD2 (6 bases). The clonotype was recovered from a human donor with common variable immunodeficiency. The CDR3 is CASRLTGTGDNEQFF. The part of the CDR3 DNA that was read is TGTGCCAGCAGGTTAACCGGGACTGGGGACAATGAG.